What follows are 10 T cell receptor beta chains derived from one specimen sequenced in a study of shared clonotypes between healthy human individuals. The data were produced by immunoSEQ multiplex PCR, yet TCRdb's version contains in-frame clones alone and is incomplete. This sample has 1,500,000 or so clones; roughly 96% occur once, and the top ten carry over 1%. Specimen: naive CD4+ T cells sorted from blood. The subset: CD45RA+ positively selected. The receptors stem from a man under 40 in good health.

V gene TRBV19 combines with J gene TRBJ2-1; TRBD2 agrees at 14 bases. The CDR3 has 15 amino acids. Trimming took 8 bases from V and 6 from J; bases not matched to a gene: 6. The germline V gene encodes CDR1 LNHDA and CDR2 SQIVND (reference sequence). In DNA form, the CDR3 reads TGTGCCAGTCAATTGGGGACTAGCGGGAGCAATGAGCAGTTCTTC. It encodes CASQLGTSGSNEQFF.

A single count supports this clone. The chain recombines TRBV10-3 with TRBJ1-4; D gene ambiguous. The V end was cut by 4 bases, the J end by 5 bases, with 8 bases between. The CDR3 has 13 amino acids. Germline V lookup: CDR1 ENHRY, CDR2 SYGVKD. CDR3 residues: CAISGGFNEKLFF. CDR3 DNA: TGTGCCATCAGTGGTGGGTTCAATGAAAAACTGTTTTTT.

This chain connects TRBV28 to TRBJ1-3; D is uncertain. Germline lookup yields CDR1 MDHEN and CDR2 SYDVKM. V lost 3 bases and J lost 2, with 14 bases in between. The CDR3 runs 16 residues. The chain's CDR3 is CASSFTGLTPGNTIYF. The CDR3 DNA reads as TGTGCCAGCAGTTTCACGGGCCTGACCCCTGGAAACACCATATATTTT.

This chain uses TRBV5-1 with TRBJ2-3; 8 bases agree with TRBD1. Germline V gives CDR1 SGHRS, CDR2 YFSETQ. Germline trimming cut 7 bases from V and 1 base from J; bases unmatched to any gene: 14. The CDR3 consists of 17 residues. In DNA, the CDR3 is TGCGCCAGCGAGCCCGGGACAGGTATCAAGGGCACAGATACGCAGTATTTT. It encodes CASEPGTGIKGTDTQYF. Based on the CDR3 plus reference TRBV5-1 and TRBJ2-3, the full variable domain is KAGVTQTPRYLIKTRGQQVTLSCSPISGHRSVSWYQQTPGQGLQFLFEYFSETQRNKGNFPGRFSGRQFSNSRSEMNVSTLELGDSALYLCASEPGTGIKGTDTQYFGPGTRLTVL.

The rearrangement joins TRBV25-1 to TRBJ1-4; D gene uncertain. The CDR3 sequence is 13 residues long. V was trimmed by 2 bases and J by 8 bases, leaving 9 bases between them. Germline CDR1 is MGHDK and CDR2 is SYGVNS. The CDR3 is CASSETGNEKLFF. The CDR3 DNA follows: TGTGCCAGCAGTGAAACGGGGAACGAAAAACTGTTTTTT.

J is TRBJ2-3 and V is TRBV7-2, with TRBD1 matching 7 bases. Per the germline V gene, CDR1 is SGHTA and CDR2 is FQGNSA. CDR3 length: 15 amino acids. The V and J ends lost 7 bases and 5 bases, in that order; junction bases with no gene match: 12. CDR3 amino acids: CASIRVGGLRDTQYF. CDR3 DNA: TGTGCCAGCATCAGGGTAGGGGGCCTGAGAGATACGCAGTATTTT.

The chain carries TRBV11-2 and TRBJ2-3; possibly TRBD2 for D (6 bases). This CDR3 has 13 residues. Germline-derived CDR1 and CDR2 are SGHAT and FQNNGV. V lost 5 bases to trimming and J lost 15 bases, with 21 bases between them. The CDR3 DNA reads TGTGCCAGCAGCCACGGGACTTCCCAAAGTACCTATTTT. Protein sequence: CASSHGTSQSTYF. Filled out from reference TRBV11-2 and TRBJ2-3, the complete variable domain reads EAGVAQSPRYKIIEKRQSVAFWCNPISGHATLYWYQQILGQGPKLLIQFQNNGVVDDSQLPKDRFSAERLKGVDSTLKIQPAKLEDSAVYLCASSHGTSQSTYFGPGTRLTVL.

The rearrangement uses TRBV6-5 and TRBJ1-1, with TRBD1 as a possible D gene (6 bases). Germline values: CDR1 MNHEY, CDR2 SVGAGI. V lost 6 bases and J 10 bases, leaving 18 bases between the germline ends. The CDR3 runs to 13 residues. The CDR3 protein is CASRTSGDWVAFF. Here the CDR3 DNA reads TGTGCCAGCAGAACTTCAGGGGACTGGGTAGCTTTCTTT.

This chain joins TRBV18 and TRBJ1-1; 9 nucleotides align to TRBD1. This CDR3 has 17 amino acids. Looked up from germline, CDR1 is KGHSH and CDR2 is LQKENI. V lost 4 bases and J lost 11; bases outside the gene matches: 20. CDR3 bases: TGTGCCAGCTCACTACTAATCATCCCGGGACAGGGACAAAGTGCTTTCTTT. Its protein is CASSLLIIPGQGQSAFF.

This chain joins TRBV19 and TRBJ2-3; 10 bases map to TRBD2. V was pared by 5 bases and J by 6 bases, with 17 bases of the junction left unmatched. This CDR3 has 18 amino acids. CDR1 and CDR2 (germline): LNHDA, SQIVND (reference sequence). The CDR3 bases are TGTGCCAGTAGTGCGGTAGCGGGAGGCCCCGCCCCCCGGGATACGCAGTATTTT. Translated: CASSAVAGGPAPRDTQYF.